This T cell receptor beta chain was retrieved from a study of T cell repertoires in cytomegalovirus infection. Each CDR3 protein is one row after TCRdb ran MiXCR on the reads. The sample holds 100,000 or so distinct CDR3 sequences, about 22% seen once. About this clonotype: The antigen remains unidentified.

Broader study findings: The study found HLA-C-restricted CMV-specific TCR beta clonotypes dominating the ex vivo response.

CDR1 is SGHRS, CDR2 YFSETQ, per germline. V dropped 5 bases and J dropped 1 base, with 9 bases sitting between them. The CDR3 spans 13 residues. This TCR was recovered from a human donor in good health (CMV status not recorded). Some clones in this sample may be carry-over from other donors' samples. The chain recombines TRBV5-1 with TRBJ1-1; D might be TRBD1 (5 bases). The sequenced sample was CD8+ T cells from PBMCs. CDR3 sequence reads: CASRHQGNTEAFF. The CDR3 nucleotides are TGCGCCAGCAGACACCAGGGGAACACTGAAGCTTTCTTT.